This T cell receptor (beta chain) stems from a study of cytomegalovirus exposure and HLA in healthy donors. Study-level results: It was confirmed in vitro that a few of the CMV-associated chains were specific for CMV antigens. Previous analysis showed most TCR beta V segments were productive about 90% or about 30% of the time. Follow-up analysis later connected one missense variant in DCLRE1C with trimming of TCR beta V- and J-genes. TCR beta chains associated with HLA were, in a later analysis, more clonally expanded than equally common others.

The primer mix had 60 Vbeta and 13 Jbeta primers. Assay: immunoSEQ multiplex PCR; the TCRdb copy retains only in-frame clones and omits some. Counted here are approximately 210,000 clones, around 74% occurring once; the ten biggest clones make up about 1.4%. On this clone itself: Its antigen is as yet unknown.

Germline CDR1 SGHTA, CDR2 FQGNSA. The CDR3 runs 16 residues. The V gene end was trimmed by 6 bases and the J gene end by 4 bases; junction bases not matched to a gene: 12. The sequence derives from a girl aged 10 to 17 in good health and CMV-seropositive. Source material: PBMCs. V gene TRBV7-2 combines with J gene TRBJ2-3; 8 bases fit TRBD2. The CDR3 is CASSRPPGGSADTQYF. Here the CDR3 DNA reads TGTGCCAGCAGTCGACCCCCGGGGGGGAGCGCAGATACGCAGTATTTT.